The 21 T cell receptor beta chains listed next were all sequenced from one sample in a study of cytomegalovirus exposure and HLA in healthy donors. Researchers ran the PCR with 60 Vbeta and 13 Jbeta primers. Here immunoSEQ multiplex PCR was the method, and the copy in TCRdb shows in-frame clones only, minus some. Of some 170,000 clones in the sample, roughly 82% were seen once. What was sequenced was PBMCs. These receptors all stem from a girl aged 5-17 years in good health and CMV-seropositive.

This chain connects TRBV11-1 to TRBJ2-7; maybe TRBD2 (5 bases). This CDR3 has 15 residues. Germline assignment: CDR1 SGHAT and CDR2 FQDESV (reference sequence). The V gene lost 1 base and the J gene lost 0 bases, with 10 bases spanning the gap. The CDR3 DNA is TGTGCCAGCAGCTTAGAGGCCGGGGTCTCCTACGAGCAGTACTTC. Translating it yields CASSLEAGVSYEQYF. Looking up the rest from reference TRBV11-1 and TRBJ2-7 gives the full variable domain: EAEVAQSPRYKITEKSQAVAFWCDPISGHATLYWYRQILGQGPELLVQFQDESVVDDSQLPKDRFSAERLKGVDSTLKIQPAELGDSAMYLCASSLEAGVSYEQYFGPGTRLTVT.

This chain joins TRBV6-4 and TRBJ2-1, with 10 positions matching TRBD2. Germline assignment: CDR1 MRHNA and CDR2 SNTAGT. The CDR3 runs to 16 residues. The J segment lost 2 bases and the V segment lost 0 bases, leaving 1 base of the junction unmatched. This chain's CDR3 is CASSDSSGGTYNEQFF. In DNA form, the CDR3 reads TGTGCCAGCAGTGACTCTAGCGGGGGGACCTACAATGAGCAGTTCTTC.

The V gene is TRBV27, the J gene TRBJ2-1, with 9 bases matching TRBD2. Germline values: CDR1 MNHEY, CDR2 SMNVEV (reference sequence). This CDR3 spans 15 amino acids. With 8 bases clipped from V and 3 bases from J, the junction kept 8 bases outside the gene matches. DNA for the CDR3: TGTGCCAGCCCCTTAGCGGGGGTAATCTACAATGAGCAGTTCTTC. Translation gives CASPLAGVIYNEQFF.

This clone was found once. This rearrangement joins TRBV11-2 to TRBJ2-1, with 9 bases aligning to TRBD2. J lost 2 bases, V lost 1 base, and 0 bases had no gene match. CDR1 and CDR2 (germline): SGHAT, FQNNGV. CDR3 size: 15 residues. The CDR3 spells CASSLGLAAYNEQFF. The CDR3 coding sequence is TGTGCCAGCAGCTTAGGACTAGCGGCCTACAATGAGCAGTTCTTC. Full variable domain (rest looked up from reference TRBV11-2 and TRBJ2-1): EAGVAQSPRYKIIEKRQSVAFWCNPISGHATLYWYQQILGQGPKLLIQFQNNGVVDDSQLPKDRFSAERLKGVDSTLKIQPAKLEDSAVYLCASSLGLAAYNEQFFGPGTRLTVL.

The V and J genes are TRBV2 and TRBJ1-2, with a possible D match to TRBD1 (6 bases). Germline lookup yields CDR1 SNHLY and CDR2 FYNNEI. CDR3 length: 14 residues. Trimming left V 0 bases short and J 3 bases short, with 8 bases between. In nucleotides, the CDR3 is TGTGCCAGCAGTGAAGCCACAGGGTACTATGGCTACACCTTC. Its translation: CASSEATGYYGYTF.

This CDR3 reads CASSQAEGGQPQHF. DNA for the CDR3: TGTGCCAGCAGCCAAGCCGAGGGCGGTCAGCCCCAGCATTTT. The chain is built from TRBV14 and TRBJ1-5; D is ambiguous. This CDR3 has 14 amino acids. Trimming cost V 1 base and J 6 bases, with 10 bases left between them. Germline V gene sequence: CDR1 SGHDN, CDR2 FVKESK.

In this sample, this clone turned up a few times. The chain recombines TRBV29-1 with TRBJ1-5; D may be TRBD1 (5 bases). The V gene lost 7 bases and the J gene lost 4 bases, with 14 bases spanning the gap. This CDR3 has 13 residues. In germline, CDR1 is SQVTM, CDR2 ANQGSEA. This CDR3 reads CSAGGGANQPQHF. CDR3 coding DNA: TGCAGCGCCGGCGGCGGGGCAAATCAGCCCCAGCATTTT.

A word on this clone: The same CDR3 is also encoded by other DNA sequences in this sample. The chain combines TRBV27 with TRBJ2-7; the match to TRBD2 covers 7 bases. V shed 2 bases and J 2 bases; nucleotides not matched to a gene: 6. This CDR3 is 15 amino acids long. CDR1 is MNHEY, CDR2 SMNVEV, per germline (reference sequence). For the CDR3, the DNA is TGTGCCAGCAGTTTACGAGCGGGACGGGCCTACGAGCAGTACTTC. This codes for CASSLRAGRAYEQYF.

This chain links TRBV7-2 with TRBJ2-7; TRBD1 might be the D (5 bases). V was trimmed by 3 bases and J by 0 bases, leaving 9 bases between them. The CDR3 has 14 amino acids. CDR1 SGHTA and CDR2 FQGNSA come from the germline V gene. CDR3 protein: CASSLQQASYEQYF. DNA of the CDR3: TGTGCCAGCAGCTTGCAACAGGCCTCCTACGAGCAGTACTTC. The full variable domain, its missing parts supplied by reference TRBV7-2 and TRBJ2-7, is GAGVSQSPSNKVTEKGKDVELRCDPISGHTALYWYRQSLGQGLEFLIYFQGNSAPDKSGLPSDRFSAERTGGSVSTLTIQRTQQEDSAVYLCASSLQQASYEQYFGPGTRLTVT.

This sequence joins TRBV7-9 and TRBJ2-7, with 11 nucleotides matching TRBD2. CDR1 and CDR2 (germline): SEHNR, FQNEAQ (reference sequence). The CDR3 totals 13 residues. V dropped 6 bases and J dropped 2; count of bases not matched to a gene: 0. CDR3 amino acids: CASSSGRAYEQYF. The CDR3 bases are TGTGCCAGCAGTAGCGGGAGGGCCTACGAGCAGTACTTC.

This clone was detected only a few times. CDR3 DNA sequence: TGTGCCAGCAGCTTCGGACTAGCGGGCACAGATACGCAGTATTTT. Translated: CASSFGLAGTDTQYF. J is TRBJ2-3 and V is TRBV5-5; TRBD2 matches at 10 bases. This CDR3 region has 15 residues. Germline V CDR1 and CDR2: SGHKS, YYEKEE (reference sequence). Trimming at V came to 2 bases and at J to 1 base, leaving 1 base not matched to a gene. Combining the CDR3 with reference TRBV5-5 and TRBJ2-3 gives the whole variable domain DAGVTQSPTHLIKTRGQQVTLRCSPISGHKSVSWYQQVLGQGPQFIFQYYEKEERGRGNFPDRFSARQFPNYSSELNVNALLLGDSALYLCASSFGLAGTDTQYFGPGTRLTVL.

DNA for the CDR3: TGTGCCAGTAGTATAGACTTAGCGGGGGCCAAAAACATTCAGTACTTC. Protein sequence: CASSIDLAGAKNIQYF. The chain joins TRBV19 to TRBJ2-4; TRBD2 aligns across 8 bases. From germline, CDR1 is LNHDA and CDR2 SQIVND (reference sequence). CDR3 size: 16 residues. The V gene end was trimmed by 0 bases and the J gene end by 1 base; junction bases not matched to a gene: 2.

CDR3 sequence (DNA): TGTGCCACCAGCAGGCCCACAGGTTCCCAAGAGACCCAGTACTTC. Translated: CATSRPTGSQETQYF. J is TRBJ2-5 and V is TRBV15; TRBD1 is a possible D gene (5 bases). The germline V gene has CDR1 LNHNV and CDR2 YYDKDF (reference sequence). The CDR3 sequence is 15 residues long. V shed 3 bases and J shed 1 base, with 12 bases lying between them. Looking up the rest from reference TRBV15 and TRBJ2-5 gives the full variable domain: DAMVIQNPRYQVTQFGKPVTLSCSQTLNHNVMYWYQQKSSQAPKLLFHYYDKDFNNEADTPDNFQSRRPNTSFCFLDIRSPGLGDTAMYLCATSRPTGSQETQYFGPGTRLLVL.

In regard to this clone: Mismatch with germline at one junction end may stem from a read error. The rearrangement joins TRBV10-3 to TRBJ1-3, with 7 nucleotides matching TRBD1. This CDR3 has 12 residues. Germline V gene lookup returns CDR1 ENHRY and CDR2 SYGVKD. As DNA, the CDR3 is TGTGCCATCAGGGAAACAGGGGTCGATCCGGATTTT. It encodes CAIRETGVDPDF.

J is TRBJ2-3 and V is TRBV13, with D tentatively TRBD2 (5 bases). In germline, CDR1 is PRHDT, CDR2 FYEKMQ (reference sequence). The germline V and J ends were trimmed by 3 bases and 0 bases, with 7 bases remaining between them. CDR3 length: 14 residues. The CDR3 DNA sequence: TGTGCCAGCAGCTTCCGGGGAAGCACAGATACGCAGTATTTT. Its protein is CASSFRGSTDTQYF. The full variable domain, its missing parts supplied by reference TRBV13 and TRBJ2-3, is AAGVIQSPRHLIKEKRETATLKCYPIPRHDTVYWYQQGPGQDPQFLISFYEKMQSDKGSIPDRFSAQQFSDYHSELNMSSLELGDSALYFCASSFRGSTDTQYFGPGTRLTVL.

The rearrangement uses TRBV6-5 and TRBJ2-7, with 9 bases lining up with TRBD1. With 6 bases clipped from V and 4 bases from J, the junction kept 10 bases outside the gene matches. CDR3 length: 15 residues. Germline CDR1 is MNHEY and CDR2 is SVGAGI. For the CDR3, the DNA is TGTGCCAGCAGACCGGGCGGGACAGGGAAGTACGAGCAGTACTTC. Its translation is CASRPGGTGKYEQYF.

This clone was seen a handful of times. The V call is TRBV18, the J call TRBJ1-2, with 7 bases that match TRBD1. V trimming: 3 bases; J trimming: 5 bases; junction bases outside the gene matches: 12. CDR3 size: 16 residues. The germline CDR1 and CDR2 sequences are KGHSH and LQKENI. As DNA, the CDR3 is TGTGCCAGCTCACCCCAGTACACACAGGGGTCTTATGGCTACACCTTC. This gives the protein CASSPQYTQGSYGYTF.

The chain couples TRBV7-3 to TRBJ2-2, with D possibly matching TRBD1 (6 bases). V dropped 6 bases and J dropped 2 bases, with 10 bases sitting between them. CDR3 length: 14 residues. The germline CDR1 and CDR2 sequences are SGHTA and FQGTGA. The CDR3 sequence: CASRPGGNTGELFF. CDR3 nucleotides: TGTGCCAGCAGACCTGGGGGCAACACCGGGGAGCTGTTTTTT.

The chain combines TRBV14 with TRBJ1-2; D is unresolved. V was trimmed by 0 bases and J by 0 bases, leaving 5 bases between them. CDR1 is SGHDN, CDR2 FVKESK, per germline. The CDR3 totals 14 residues. The CDR3 DNA sequence: TGTGCCAGCAGCCAAGATGCAGCTAACTATGGCTACACCTTC. It is translated as CASSQDAANYGYTF.

The chain employs TRBV19 and TRBJ2-7, with TRBD1 matching over 10 bases. This CDR3 has 13 amino acids. V was clipped by 9 bases and J by 5 bases; unmatched bases: 7. CDR1 is LNHDA and CDR2 is SQIVND in the germline V gene (reference sequence). The CDR3 reads CASSGTGVNEQYF. The CDR3, as DNA: TGTGCCAGCTCCGGGACAGGGGTGAACGAGCAGTACTTC.

This clone was seen only once. The chain couples TRBV10-1 to TRBJ2-7; TRBD1 agrees at 7 bases. The length of the CDR3 is 14 residues. The V and J ends lost 7 bases and 7 bases, in that order; junction bases with no gene match: 13. CDR1 and CDR2 from the germline V gene are WNHNN and SYGVQD (reference sequence). The CDR3 bases are TGCGCCAGCACCCTAAGGGGGCAGGGGATGGAGCAGTACTTC. Its protein product is CASTLRGQGMEQYF.